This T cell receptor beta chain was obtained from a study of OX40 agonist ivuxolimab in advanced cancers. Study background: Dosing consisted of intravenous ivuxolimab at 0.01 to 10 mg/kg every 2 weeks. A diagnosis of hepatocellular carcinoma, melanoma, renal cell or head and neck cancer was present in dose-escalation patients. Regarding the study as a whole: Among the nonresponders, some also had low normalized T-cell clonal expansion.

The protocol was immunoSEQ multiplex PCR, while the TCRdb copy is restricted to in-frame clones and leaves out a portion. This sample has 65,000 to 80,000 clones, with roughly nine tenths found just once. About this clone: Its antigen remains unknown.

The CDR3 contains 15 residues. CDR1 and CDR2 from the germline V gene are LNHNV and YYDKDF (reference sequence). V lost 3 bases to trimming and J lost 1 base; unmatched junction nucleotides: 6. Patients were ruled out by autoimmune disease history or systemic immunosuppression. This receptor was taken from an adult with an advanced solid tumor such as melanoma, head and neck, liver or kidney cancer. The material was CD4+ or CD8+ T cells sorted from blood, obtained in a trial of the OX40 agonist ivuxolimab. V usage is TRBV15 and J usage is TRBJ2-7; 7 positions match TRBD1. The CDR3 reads CATSSGLGQSYEQYF. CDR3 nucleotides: TGTGCCACCAGCAGTGGCTTGGGACAGTCCTACGAGCAGTACTTC.